Each of the 25 T cell receptor beta chains below was sequenced from the same sample in a study of T cells in Graves' hyperthyroidism and ophthalmopathy. The TCR beta CDR3 regions underwent amplification using RNA transcripts as the source. In the first-round RT-PCR of the TCR CDR3, the HTBI primer set was used. TCRdb reprocessed the multiplex PCR reads via MiXCR and lists one record per CDR3 protein. Of 500,000 to 800,000 distinct CDR3 sequences in the sample, 13% to 15% are singletons; the top ten hold about an eighth. The sequenced sample was blood. Receptors were obtained from a woman aged 45-65 years with Graves' ophthalmopathy.

This clonotype turned up a few times. The chain carries TRBV11-3 and TRBJ2-7; 9 positions agree with TRBD1. The CDR3 length is 14 residues. From germline, CDR1 is SGHNT and CDR2 YENEEA. Losses at the gene ends were 5 bases for V and 2 bases for J; bases not matched to a gene: 4. The CDR3 loop reads CASSRTGDTYEQYF. The CDR3 coding sequence is TGTGCCAGCAGCCGGACAGGGGACACCTACGAGCAGTACTTC.

The genes are TRBV7-9 and TRBJ2-1; D might be TRBD2 (6 bases). CDR3 length equals 16 residues. Trimming left V 1 base short and J 4 bases short, with 14 bases between. Germline V gene lookup returns CDR1 SEHNR and CDR2 FQNEAQ (reference sequence). The CDR3 here is CASSLGLGEGYNEQFF. CDR3 coding DNA: TGTGCCAGCAGCTTAGGACTAGGAGAAGGGTACAATGAGCAGTTCTTC. The entire variable domain, with the rest obtained from reference TRBV7-9 and TRBJ2-1, is as follows: DTGVSQNPRHKITKRGQNVTFRCDPISEHNRLYWYRQTLGQGPEFLTYFQNEAQLEKSRLLSDRFSAERPKGSFSTLEIQRTEQGDSAMYLCASSLGLGEGYNEQFFGPGTRLTVL.

This chain joins TRBV19 and TRBJ2-2; 10 bases line up with TRBD2. With 3 bases clipped from V and 4 bases from J, the junction kept 5 bases outside the gene matches. The germline CDR1 and CDR2 sequences are LNHDA and SQIVND (reference sequence). This CDR3 comprises 16 residues. CDR3 nucleotides: TGTGCCAGTAGTATGGGGCTAGCGGGAGCCACCGGGGAGCTGTTTTTT. Translating it yields CASSMGLAGATGELFF.

As concerns this clonotype: A much larger clonotype is one base distant, so this may be a read error. The rearrangement joins TRBV27 to TRBJ1-1, with D possibly TRBD1 on 5 matching bases. Germline values: CDR1 MNHEY, CDR2 SMNVEV (reference sequence). The CDR3 spans 16 residues. In nucleotides, the CDR3 is TGTGCCAGCAGTTTATCGACATCGGGGCGCCGAACTGAAGCTTCCTTT. Translation: CASSLSTSGRRTEASF.

In its sample, this clonotype was seen a few times. The rearrangement joins TRBV5-4 to TRBJ2-7, with TRBD2 matching 8 bases. V was clipped by 0 bases and J by 5 bases; unmatched bases: 13. The CDR3 has 17 residues. Germline loops: CDR1 SGHNT, CDR2 YYREEE (reference sequence). CDR3 in amino acids: CASSLAGGAGSVHEQYF. CDR3 bases: TGTGCCAGCAGCTTGGCGGGGGGGGCAGGGTCTGTCCACGAGCAGTACTTC.

This clonotype was observed many times. At one of its ends the junction is not consistent with the germline gene, which may arise from a read error. V gene TRBV7-7 combines with J gene TRBJ2-1; 7 bases are shared with TRBD1. This CDR3 region has 17 residues. Germline V gene data show CDR1 as SSHAT and CDR2 as FNYEAQ (reference sequence). CDR3 coding DNA: TGTGCTAGCAGCTTAGTAGGTTCGGGACAGTTATACAATGAGCAGTTCTTC. Translation gives CASSLVGSGQLYNEQFF.

This clonotype was recorded at least ten times. The chain links TRBV3-1 to TRBJ1-2; 7 bases are shared with TRBD1. The J segment lost 8 bases and the V segment lost 3 bases, leaving 9 bases of the junction unmatched. CDR3 length: 14 residues. The germline V gene encodes CDR1 LGHDT and CDR2 YNNKEL (reference sequence). The CDR3, as DNA: TGTGCCAGCAGCCATACGGGACAGCTAGCAGGCTACACCTTC. As protein: CASSHTGQLAGYTF.

This clonotype was recorded at least ten times. The V gene is TRBV28, the J gene TRBJ1-1; D unresolved. V was shortened by 2 bases and J by 0 bases, with 10 bases between the two germline ends. Germline assignment: CDR1 MDHEN and CDR2 SYDVKM. This CDR3 has 15 residues. CDR3 nucleotides: TGTGCCAGCAGTTTAGGCGGGAACATGAACACTGAAGCTTTCTTT. Protein sequence: CASSLGGNMNTEAFF.

The chain links TRBV28 to TRBJ2-4, with D unclear. This CDR3 spans 15 amino acids. V lost 4 bases to trimming and J lost 0 bases, with 10 bases between them. Germline V gene data show CDR1 as MDHEN and CDR2 as SYDVKM. CDR3 protein: CASSSTGLAKNIQYF. The CDR3 DNA follows: TGTGCCAGCAGTTCGACCGGGCTAGCCAAAAACATTCAGTACTTC.

The J gene is TRBJ1-2, the V gene TRBV18; D unclear. Germline V lookup: CDR1 KGHSH, CDR2 LQKENI. Trimming removed 1 base at V and 4 bases at J, with 13 bases between. The CDR3 totals 15 residues. CDR3 sequence reads: CASSPLRESLYGYTF. DNA of the CDR3: TGTGCCAGCTCACCACTTCGGGAGTCCCTCTATGGCTACACCTTC.

This clonotype appeared many times. The chain has TRBV6-2 or TRBV6-3 and TRBJ2-5; 10 nucleotides match TRBD1. In germline, CDR1 is MNHEY, CDR2 SVGEGT. The CDR3 length is 16 residues. The V segment lost 6 bases and the J segment 1 base; nucleotides outside the gene matches: 8. The CDR3 loop is CASSERTGGTQETQYF. CDR3 nucleotide sequence: TGTGCCAGCAGCGAGCGGACAGGGGGTACCCAAGAGACCCAGTACTTC.

This clonotype has only a few counts. The chain employs TRBV5-1 and TRBJ1-1; D remains unclear. There are 16 residues in the CDR3. Germline-derived CDR1 and CDR2 are SGHRS and YFSETQ. V dropped 1 base and J dropped 2 bases, with 15 bases sitting between them. In DNA form, the CDR3 reads TGCGCCAGCAGCTTGCTGGGGTCGGTCCAAAACACTGAAGCTTTCTTT. Translated: CASSLLGSVQNTEAFF.

This clonotype was found a few times. This sequence joins TRBV7-3 and TRBJ2-3; a possible D gene is TRBD2 (5 bases). This CDR3 spans 14 amino acids. Germline CDR1 is SGHTA and CDR2 is FQGTGA. Trimming removed 4 bases from V and 1 base from J, with 9 bases in between. CDR3 amino acids: CASSSTAGTDTQYF. The DNA for the CDR3 is TGTGCCAGCAGCTCCACAGCGGGCACAGATACGCAGTATTTT.

The table lists this clonotype with a count of one. The V call is TRBV18, the J call TRBJ1-1; 11 nucleotides agree with TRBD1. Trimming at V came to 6 bases and at J to 3 bases, leaving 6 bases not matched to a gene. This CDR3 is 15 amino acids long. CDR1 is KGHSH, CDR2 LQKENI, per germline. CDR3 coding DNA: TGTGCCAGCTCCGGACAGGGGGCGTGGGACACTGAAGCTTTCTTT. Protein: CASSGQGAWDTEAFF.

The chain joins TRBV5-1 to TRBJ2-7; 11 bases are a match to TRBD2. The V gene end was trimmed by 5 bases and the J gene end by 4 bases; junction bases not matched to a gene: 11. The CDR3 runs 16 residues. The V gene's germline CDR1 is SGHRS and CDR2 YFSETQ. In DNA form, the CDR3 reads TGCGCCAGCAGTCCCACCACTAGCGGGAGTGGGTACGAGCAGTACTTC. Translated: CASSPTTSGSGYEQYF. The whole variable domain, remainder taken from reference TRBV5-1 and TRBJ2-7, is KAGVTQTPRYLIKTRGQQVTLSCSPISGHRSVSWYQQTPGQGLQFLFEYFSETQRNKGNFPGRFSGRQFSNSRSEMNVSTLELGDSALYLCASSPTTSGSGYEQYFGPGTRLTVT.

The chain has TRBV7-2 and TRBJ2-3; TRBD2 agrees at 13 bases. From germline, CDR1 is SGHTA and CDR2 FQGNSA. With V trimmed by 4 bases and J by 2 bases, 15 bases remained unmatched. The length of the CDR3 is 20 residues. The CDR3 sequence is CASSSLGGLAGAGPTDTQYF. The CDR3 DNA follows: TGTGCCAGCAGCTCCTTGGGTGGACTAGCGGGAGCGGGTCCCACAGATACGCAGTATTTT. The full variable domain, with the rest looked up from reference TRBV7-2 and TRBJ2-3, is GAGVSQSPSNKVTEKGKDVELRCDPISGHTALYWYRQSLGQGLEFLIYFQGNSAPDKSGLPSDRFSAERTGGSVSTLTIQRTQQEDSAVYLCASSSLGGLAGAGPTDTQYFGPGTRLTVL.

This clonotype has ten or more counts. The rearrangement links TRBV6-1 to TRBJ2-7, with a tentative D call TRBD1 (5 bases). The CDR3 has 11 amino acids. Germline lookup yields CDR1 MNHNS and CDR2 SASEGT. Trimming took 5 bases from V and 6 from J, leaving 8 bases between them. DNA of the CDR3: TGTGCCAGCAGTTCCAGGGCCGAGCAGTACTTC. Amino acid sequence: CASSSRAEQYF.

The chain employs TRBV18 and TRBJ2-5; TRBD1 agrees at 7 bases. Germline V CDR1 and CDR2: KGHSH, LQKENI. The CDR3 runs to 16 residues. Germline trimming cut 3 bases from V and 4 bases from J; bases unmatched to any gene: 11. The CDR3, as DNA: TGTGCCAGCTCACCTTACCTGGGAACAGGGGTAGAGACCCAGTACTTC. As protein: CASSPYLGTGVETQYF.

This clonotype has a count of ten or more. J is TRBJ2-7 and V is TRBV12-3 or TRBV12-4; D might be TRBD1 (6 bases). CDR3 length: 14 amino acids. V was cut by 7 bases and J by 4 bases, with 17 bases left in between. In nucleotides, the CDR3 is TGTGCCAGCACCCACCGGACAGAATCTTACGAGCAGTACTTC. It specifies CASTHRTESYEQYF.

Ten or more counts support this clonotype. The chain links TRBV7-9 to TRBJ2-1; 12 bases line up with TRBD2. The CDR3 has 16 amino acids. Germline V lookup: CDR1 SEHNR, CDR2 FQNEAQ (reference sequence). V trimming: 5 bases; J trimming: 9 bases; junction bases outside the gene matches: 11. The CDR3, as DNA: TGTGCCAGCAGCCCAAGACTAGCGGGAGCTTTTGGTGAGCAGTTCTTC. Translating it yields CASSPRLAGAFGEQFF.

This clonotype was detected many times. The V call is TRBV20-1, the J call TRBJ2-1, with D possibly being TRBD1 (5 bases). V lost 7 bases and J 9 bases, leaving 16 bases between the germline ends. The CDR3 covers 12 residues. Per the germline V gene, CDR1 is DFQATT and CDR2 is SNEGSKA (reference sequence). Written as DNA, the CDR3 is TGCAGTGGGGGCCCTGGTCGGGCTGAGCAGTTCTTC. This translates into CSGGPGRAEQFF.

V and J are TRBV7-9 and TRBJ1-4; 7 bases map to TRBD1. CDR3 length equals 15 residues. V lost 5 bases and J lost 4; bases outside the gene matches: 7. Germline V lookup: CDR1 SEHNR, CDR2 FQNEAQ (reference sequence). CDR3 in DNA: TGTGCCAGCAGCACATATTCAGGGGGTAATGAAAAACTGTTTTTT. The encoded protein is CASSTYSGGNEKLFF.

This chain uses TRBV7-2 with TRBJ2-1; 9 bases are shared with TRBD2. Germline V lookup: CDR1 SGHTA, CDR2 FQGNSA. There are 17 residues in the CDR3. V trimming: 5 bases; J trimming: 8 bases; junction bases outside the gene matches: 16. In DNA, the CDR3 is TGTGCCAGCAGCACACAGAGTGGCGGGAGGGCCTCAGATGAGCAGTTCTTC. Protein sequence: CASSTQSGGRASDEQFF.

The sample holds many counts of this clonotype. The chain employs TRBV7-9 and TRBJ2-3, with D tentatively TRBD2 (5 bases). Germline V gives CDR1 SEHNR, CDR2 FQNEAQ (reference sequence). Trimming cost V 1 base and J 0 bases, with 8 bases left between them. CDR3 length equals 15 residues. The CDR3 nucleotides are TGTGCCAGCAGCTTAGACCCGGGAAGCACAGATACGCAGTATTTT. This gives the protein CASSLDPGSTDTQYF.

This clonotype has a count of ten or more. The rearrangement joins TRBV7-3 to TRBJ2-5, with D hard to call. The CDR3 contains 13 residues. The V end lost 2 bases, the J end lost 5 bases, and 9 bases lay between the germline ends. In germline, CDR1 is SGHTA, CDR2 FQGTGA. The CDR3 protein is CASSLSAWETQYF. The CDR3 nucleotides are TGTGCCAGCAGCTTATCCGCCTGGGAGACCCAGTACTTC.